This T cell receptor (beta chain) was obtained from a study of blood T cell repertoires in COVID-19. About the study: Samples came from the United States, Italy and Spain, spanning acute and convalescent COVID-19. Sources were T cells, B-cell-depleted T cells, or PBMCs; the material itself was cDNA or gDNA.

Authors' processing steps: Counts of nucleated cells, estimated from reference gene primer amplification, were obtained. Sequencing was performed with immunoSEQ multiplex PCR; in TCRdb, only in-frame clones are kept and a portion is missing. V and J calls and clone size are copied from that table; D and trimming were computed from the DNA. The top ten clones hold under 8% of a sample with more than 200,000 clones, approximately 88% of them seen once. CDR3 length: 13 residues. From germline, CDR1 is SEHNR and CDR2 FQNEAQ (reference sequence). V was trimmed by 5 bases and J by 6 bases, leaving 11 bases between them. The Seattle patients, enrolled during active infection, were followed longitudinally.

This receptor was obtained from a woman in her 30s with COVID-19, enrolled during active disease. This chain links TRBV7-9 with TRBJ2-1; D remains unclear. Sequencing input: peripheral blood. CDR3 nucleotide sequence: TGTGCCAGCAGCACTGCTGTCCTCAATGAGCAGTTCTTC. Translation: CASSTAVLNEQFF.